A selection of T cell receptor beta chains follows, all from one sample in a study of control samples from healthy donors and cancer patients. Repertoires were generated with immunoSEQ multiplex PCR, while TCRdb's copy carries only in-frame clones and drops some. The sample lists fewer than 95,000 clones, approximately 80% occurring once. Sequencing used blood. These TCRs come from a young man in good health. Each CDR3 is given with its conserved first and last residue.

j_gene: TRBJ2-2; v_gene: TRBV3-1/TRBV3-2; CDR3aa: CASSQDPSGTGELFF
j_gene: TRBJ1-5; v_gene: TRBV6-1; CDR3aa: CASSEVGRSNQPQHF
j_gene: TRBJ1-2; v_gene: TRBV6-1; CDR3aa: CASSEAGDGFGYTF
j_gene: TRBJ2-3; v_gene: TRBV6-4; CDR3aa: CASSDGGGGGTDTQYF
j_gene: TRBJ1-1; v_gene: TRBV6-5; CDR3aa: CASSYSGTGGREAFF
j_gene: TRBJ2-1; v_gene: TRBV18; CDR3aa: CASSPEGAVGNEQFF
j_gene: TRBJ2-2; v_gene: TRBV19; CDR3aa: CASSIRKRGSGELFF
j_gene: TRBJ1-1; v_gene: TRBV12-3/TRBV12-4; CDR3aa: CASSSRMNTEAFF
j_gene: TRBJ2-5; v_gene: TRBV29-1; CDR3aa: CSTGQRKETQYF
j_gene: TRBJ2-1; v_gene: TRBV9; CDR3aa: CASSVTSGWNNEQFF
j_gene: TRBJ1-4; v_gene: TRBV2; CDR3aa: CASSEEGRGREKLFF
j_gene: TRBJ1-1; v_gene: TRBV30; CDR3aa: CAWSPLLRHPNTEAFF
j_gene: TRBJ1-2; v_gene: TRBV5-1; CDR3aa: CASSGSGGGESYTF
j_gene: TRBJ1-3; v_gene: TRBV9; CDR3aa: CASSVQGMFSGNTIYF
j_gene: TRBJ2-7; v_gene: TRBV19; CDR3aa: CASSIVATGTYEQYF
j_gene: TRBJ2-7; v_gene: TRBV13; CDR3aa: CASVPPGSYEQYF
j_gene: TRBJ2-1; v_gene: TRBV6-6; CDR3aa: CASGRGQGHNEQFF
j_gene: TRBJ1-4; v_gene: TRBV6-5; CDR3aa: CASRGLDRVGEKLFF
j_gene: TRBJ1-5; v_gene: TRBV6-6; CDR3aa: CASSPDRGKQPQHF
j_gene: TRBJ1-2; v_gene: TRBV27; CDR3aa: CASSSNPGHIYGYTF
j_gene: TRBJ2-2; v_gene: TRBV30; CDR3aa: CAWRDGTNTGELFF
j_gene: TRBJ1-2; v_gene: TRBV7-8; CDR3aa: CASSLVRGAEGYTF
j_gene: TRBJ2-3; v_gene: TRBV3-1/TRBV3-2; CDR3aa: CASRKKLAGDDTQYF